This T cell receptor (beta chain) derives from a study of human T cells and chemical hapten exposure. The study used a library that attached unique molecular identifiers to individual cDNA molecules. TCRdb re-called the RACE reads through MiXCR, storing one row per CDR3 protein. There are tens of thousands of distinct CDR3 sequences in the sample; over 6.5% occur only once, and roughly 3.8% lies in the top ten. The table lists this clonotype with many counts. The V end lost 1 base, the J end lost 5 bases, and 10 bases lay between the germline ends. Germline V CDR1 and CDR2: MNHNS, SASEGT. The CDR3 has 14 amino acids. Time point indicated: patch test 2, 6 weeks after DPC sensitization. Treatment: therapeutic diphenylcyclopropenone sensitization with weekly scalp DPC.

The sequence derives from a woman aged 45-65 years with alopecia areata. Some clones in this sample may be carry-over from other donors' samples. This specimen was whole blood, taken in connection with sensitization to the hapten diphenylcyclopropenone (DPC). The chain carries TRBV6-1 and TRBJ2-3; D unresolved. The CDR3 is CASSEDGRRDTQYF. The CDR3 DNA reads as TGTGCCAGCAGTGAAGATGGCCGCAGAGATACGCAGTATTTT.